The rows below give T cell receptor beta chains drawn from one sample of a study of PD-L1 blockade in urothelial cancer. This table comes from immunoSEQ multiplex PCR, and its TCRdb copy is limited to in-frame clones, with some not included. This table has approximately 52,000 clones, approximately 83% appearing once. Sample: PBMCs, taken around atezolizumab (anti-PD-L1) treatment. All receptors derive from an older man with urothelial cancer. CDR3s include the opening cysteine and the closing phenylalanine or tryptophan. A D gene is named only where the DNA matches it firmly. Part of the rows lack a size; the others show once, few, many or a class for expanded clones.

V gene	D gene	clone size	J gene	CDR3 DNA	CDR3 protein
TRBV4-1	NA	NA	TRBJ2-1	TGCGCCAGCAGCCCAATGGGGGGTTCCCACAATGAGCAGTTCTTC	CASSPMGGSHNEQFF
TRBV15	TRBD1	NA	TRBJ2-4	TGTGCCACCAGCCCGACCGGGGCAGGGGGCGTTCGCATTCAGTACTTC	CATSPTGAGGVRIQYF
TRBV5-4	NA	NA	TRBJ2-2	TGTGCCAGCAGCCCGCCGGCAGGGGAACGTCCCGGGGAGCTGTTTTTT	CASSPPAGERPGELFF
TRBV10-3	NA	NA	TRBJ2-7	TGTGCCATCAGTGATGGGGGCGGGTACGAGCAGTACTTC	CAISDGGGYEQYF
TRBV10-1	TRBD1	NA	TRBJ1-2	TGCGCCAGCAGCGCCGGGACAGACTATGGCTACACCTTC	CASSAGTDYGYTF
TRBV28	NA	NA	TRBJ2-1	TGTGCCAGCAGCTCATCCTTCAAGCGGATTTACAATGAGCAGTTCTTC	CASSSSFKRIYNEQFF
TRBV5-1	NA	NA	TRBJ1-2	TGCGCCAGCAGCCCACGACGGGGATCCTATGGCTACACCTTC	CASSPRRGSYGYTF
TRBV5-1	TRBD2	few	TRBJ2-1	TGCGCCAGCAGCCCCGGGACTAGCGGGTCGAGCTCCTACAATGAGCAGTTCTTC	CASSPGTSGSSSYNEQFF
TRBV6-1	TRBD1	few	TRBJ2-7	TGTGCCAGCAGTGGGGGACAGGGGTTCAACGAGCAGTACTTC	CASSGGQGFNEQYF
TRBV5-1	NA	NA	TRBJ2-5	TGCGCCAGCAGCTTGGAGTCGGTACAAGAGACCCAGTACTTC	CASSLESVQETQYF
TRBV4-2	NA	NA	TRBJ2-5	TGTGCCAGCAGCCAAGGGACAGACCAAGAGACCCAGTACTTC	CASSQGTDQETQYF
TRBV27	TRBD2	NA	TRBJ2-7	TGTGCCAGCAGTTTGAATAGCGGGGGGTACGAGCAGTACTTC	CASSLNSGGYEQYF
TRBV7-6	NA	NA	TRBJ2-1	TGTGCCAGCAGCTTACCTAGAGGGAATGAGCAGTTCTTC	CASSLPRGNEQFF
TRBV5-5	TRBD2	NA	TRBJ2-5	TGTGCCAGCAGCTCATGGACTAGCGGGCCCCAAGAGACCCAGTACTTC	CASSSWTSGPQETQYF
TRBV11-2	TRBD1	NA	TRBJ2-5	TGTGCCAGCAGCACAGGGGGGACCCAGTACTTC	CASSTGGTQYF
TRBV6-1	NA	NA	TRBJ2-1	TGTGCCAGCAGTGGGTACACCGGCGGTGAGCAGTTCTTC	CASSGYTGGEQFF
TRBV9	TRBD2	NA	TRBJ2-5	TGTGCCAGCAGCGTAGCTGCGGGGACTAGCGGGAGTATCCAAGAGACCCAGTACTTC	CASSVAAGTSGSIQETQYF